The clone carrying this TCR beta chain was detected only once. Every contributor of samples was a Caucasian grown-up residing in Nashville, Tennessee. The method was immunoSEQ multiplex PCR; TCRdb's version includes in-frame clones alone and lacks a portion of them. The data show some 500,000 clones, roughly 85% seen once. This entry comes from a study of shared clonotypes between healthy human individuals. V shed 0 bases and J shed 7 bases, with 19 bases lying between them. The CDR3 runs 16 residues. Per germline, CDR1 MNHEY and CDR2 SVGAGI. V gene TRBV6-5 combines with J gene TRBJ2-7; TRBD2 might be the D (6 bases). The sequenced sample was PBMCs. The sequence was obtained from a woman aged 40 to 50 in good health. Some clones in this sample may be carry-over from other donors' samples. CDR3 in DNA: TGTGCCAGCAGTTACTCCCCTGGCAGGGTCGCGGGGGAGCAGTACTTC. It yields the protein CASSYSPGRVAGEQYF.